This TCR beta chain was retrieved from a study of identical twins. Study-level points and caveats: Memory repertoires showed no such pattern, whereas abundant cord blood beta clonotypes carried fewer insertions. Recombination models fit unrelated individuals' TCR alpha sharing but underestimated twins'.

TCRdb reprocessed the 5' RACE reads via MiXCR and lists one record per CDR3 protein. The table shows 510,000 or so distinct CDR3 sequences, with roughly 15% occurring only once. As for this clonotype: Its antigen is undetermined.

The germline V and J ends were trimmed by 3 bases and 2 bases, with 8 bases remaining between them. CDR3 size: 14 residues. Germline V gene data show CDR1 as KGHDR and CDR2 as SFDVKD. The same sample was also studied in work on yellow fever vaccine responses in identical twins.

Sequenced input: CD4+ T cells sorted from blood. The TCR comes from a woman in her late teens or twenties in good health. The chain couples TRBV24-1 to TRBJ2-3; possible D gene TRBD2, 5 bases. CDR3 loop: CATSDKRFTDTQYF. CDR3 nucleotide sequence: TGTGCCACCAGTGATAAGCGGTTCACAGATACGCAGTATTTT.